Listed below are T cell receptor beta chains from one sample, sequenced in a study of T cells in Graves' hyperthyroidism and ophthalmopathy. TCRdb called the multiplex PCR reads again in MiXCR, with one record for every CDR3 protein. The sample has hundreds of thousands of distinct CDR3 sequences, around 15% seen once. The sequenced sample consisted of blood. All receptors derive from a woman in her forties or fifties with Graves' ophthalmopathy. Both conserved end residues are part of each CDR3. The D gene is left open where the match is weak. Not all rows give a size; the values are once, few, many and, for expanded clones, a class.

TRBJ1-1 many NA TRBV5-1 TGCGCCAGCAGCTTGGGGGCTGCGGGCACTGAAGCTTTCTTT CASSLGAAGTEAFF
TRBJ2-1 many TRBD2 TRBV7-2 TGTGCCAGCAGCACACGGACTAGCGGCTACAATGAGCAGTTCTTC CASSTRTSGYNEQFF
TRBJ1-1 many NA TRBV5-1 TGCGCCAGCAGCTCCACGGGGCCGCGGACTGAAGCTTTCTTT CASSSTGPRTEAFF
TRBJ2-7 many TRBD2 TRBV18 TGTGCCAGCTCACCAGGGACTAGCGTCTACGAGCAGTACTTC CASSPGTSVYEQYF
TRBJ2-7 few TRBD1 TRBV28 TGTGCCAGCAGTTCACCGGGACAGAGTACCTACGAGCAGTACTTC CASSSPGQSTYEQYF
TRBJ1-2 many NA TRBV12-3/TRBV12-4 TGTGCCAGCAGTAAACAGGAGAACTATGGCTACACCTTC CASSKQENYGYTF
TRBJ2-1 many NA TRBV5-1 TGCGCCAGCAGCTTGGGACGGGGCGCGGGTTACGATGAGCAGTTCTTC CASSLGRGAGYDEQFF
TRBJ1-1 many NA TRBV12-3/TRBV12-4 TGTGCCAGCAGTCGCGGGACTGCTACCACTGAAGCTTTCTTT CASSRGTATTEAFF
TRBJ1-1 many TRBD1 TRBV5-1 TGCGCCAGCAGTACCCAGGGGGCGGAGTACACTGAAGCTTTCTTT CASSTQGAEYTEAFF
TRBJ2-2 few NA TRBV6-1 TGTGCCAGCAGTGAGGACGTTACCGGGGAGCTGTTTTTT CASSEDVTGELFF
TRBJ1-5 many TRBD1 TRBV10-3 TGTGCCATCAGTGAGTATTCTACCGGGACAGCTTTCAATCAGCCCCAGCATTTT CAISEYSTGTAFNQPQHF
TRBJ2-6 few TRBD1 TRBV20-1 TGCAGTGCTATCCAAGTGCCGGGACAGGGGTCTGGGGCCAACGTCCTGACTTTC CSAIQVPGQGSGANVLTF
TRBJ2-1 many NA TRBV29-1 TGCAGCGTTGACAGGTTAGCCGAATTTTCCTACAATGAGCAGTTCTTC CSVDRLAEFSYNEQFF
TRBJ2-2 many NA TRBV7-7 TGTGCTAGCAGCACGGGTACCGGGGAGCTGTTTTTT CASSTGTGELFF
TRBJ1-5 many TRBD1 TRBV5-5 TGTGCCAGCAGCTTGGAGACAGGGCGGTATCAGCCCCAGCATTTT CASSLETGRYQPQHF
TRBJ2-2 many NA TRBV20-1 TGCAGTGCTAGAGATCCGCTTCTGACCGGGGAGCTGTTTTTT CSARDPLLTGELFF
TRBJ2-7 NA NA TRBV6-2/TRBV6-3 TGTGCCAGCAGTTACTCGTTCCGACAGGCCTACGAGCAGTACTTC CASSYSFRQAYEQYF
TRBJ1-4 many TRBD1 TRBV28 TGTGCCAGCAGTGAGGAGGGGGCTGAAAAACTGTTTTTT CASSEEGAEKLFF
TRBJ2-7 many TRBD1 TRBV13 TGTGCCAGCAGCCCATACAGGGGGCGCGTCCTTCTCGAGCAGTACTTC CASSPYRGRVLLEQYF
TRBJ2-1 few NA TRBV28 TGTGCCAGCAGTGGACTACCGACCTACAATGAGCAGTCCTTC CASSGLPTYNEQSF
TRBJ2-1 NA TRBD2 TRBV5-8 TGTGCCAGCAGCTTGGCTGGACTAGCGGGAGCCGATTACAATGAGCAGTTCTTC CASSLAGLAGADYNEQFF
TRBJ2-3 few NA TRBV7-9 TGTGCCAGCAGCCCCCGGGACACGCACACAGATACGCAGTATTTT CASSPRDTHTDTQYF
TRBJ2-1 few NA TRBV15 TGTGCCACCAGCAGAGATCGGCAGGGGGGCTACAATGAGCAGTCCTTC CATSRDRQGGYNEQSF
TRBJ2-6 few NA TRBV7-9 TGTGCCAGCAGCTTACTGGTCGGAGCCTCTGGGGCCAACGTCCTGACTTTC CASSLLVGASGANVLTF
TRBJ2-1 many TRBD2 TRBV7-3 TGTGCCAGCAGCCTCGGGGGGAGGGCTGAGCAGTTCTTC CASSLGGRAEQFF
TRBJ2-1 few TRBD2 TRBV29-1 TGCAGCGTTTGTAGCGGGAGGGGGAATGAGCAGTTCTTC CSVCSGRGNEQFF
TRBJ2-7 NA NA TRBV6-1 TGTGCCAGCGGGGGGAAACTTAGCGCTCCCGAGCAGTACTTC CASGGKLSAPEQYF
TRBJ2-4 few NA TRBV4-2 TGTGCCAGCAGCCAGGATGTCACAGGGCTAGCCAAAAACATTCAGTACTTC CASSQDVTGLAKNIQYF
TRBJ2-2 many NA TRBV5-1 TGCGCCAGCAGCTTGGTAGTGGGAGGTACCACCGGGGAGCTGTTTTTT CASSLVVGGTTGELFF
TRBJ2-2 many NA TRBV19 TGTGCCAGTACCCCCCGCGGGACTCCGAACACCGGGGAGCTGTTTTTT CASTPRGTPNTGELFF
TRBJ2-1 NA TRBD2 TRBV18 TGTGCCAGCTCACCACCGGGACTAGCATTGTCCAATGAGCAGTTCTTC CASSPPGLALSNEQFF
TRBJ2-1 many NA TRBV27 TGTGCCAGCAGTTTAGTAGCGGTCGCCTACAATGAGCAGTTCTTC CASSLVAVAYNEQFF
TRBJ1-5 few TRBD1 TRBV7-6 TGTGCCAGCAGCGTCGACAGGGATCAGCCCCAGCATTTT CASSVDRDQPQHF
TRBJ1-6 many NA TRBV20-1 TGCAGTGCTAGGCCGGTTGAACGGTCCTATAATTCACCCCTCCACTTT CSARPVERSYNSPLHF
TRBJ2-1 many NA TRBV7-2 TGTGCCAGCAGCTTTTTACGGGAGAGGGGTGAGCAGTTCTTC CASSFLRERGEQFF
TRBJ1-2 few NA TRBV27 TGTGCCAGCAGTTTCACAGGCGCCTATGGCTACACCTTC CASSFTGAYGYTF
TRBJ1-6 many TRBD1 TRBV7-2 TGTGCCAGCAGCTCACAGGGGATTGGATCACCCCTCCACTTT CASSSQGIGSPLHF
TRBJ1-4 many NA TRBV2 TGTGCCAGCAGTGAAGCCGGGGTTTTTGAAAAACTGTTTTTT CASSEAGVFEKLFF
TRBJ1-1 few NA TRBV5-4 TGTGCCAGCAAAGGGGCTCGGAACACTGAAGCTTTCTTT CASKGARNTEAFF
TRBJ2-5 many NA TRBV29-1 TGCAGCGTATCAGGGGTCCTCCAAGAGACCCAGTACTTC CSVSGVLQETQYF
TRBJ2-1 NA TRBD2 TRBV7-9 TGTGCCAGCAGCTCCCAAGCGGGATTGAAGTTCTTC CASSSQAGLKFF
TRBJ1-4 NA TRBD1 TRBV11-2 TGTGCCAGCAGCTTGACGGGACAGGGTGGGGAAAAACTGTTTTTT CASSLTGQGGEKLFF
TRBJ2-1 NA TRBD2 TRBV6-2/TRBV6-3 TGTGCCAGCAGTTACCCCGGGACTAGCGCTGACAATGAGCAGTTCTTC CASSYPGTSADNEQFF
TRBJ2-3 many NA TRBV20-1 TGCAGTGCTTTTCGGGACTCCACAGATACGCAGTATTTT CSAFRDSTDTQYF
TRBJ1-4 many NA TRBV7-9 TGTGCCAGCAGCACCCAGTCAACTAATGAAAAACTGTTTTTT CASSTQSTNEKLFF
TRBJ2-1 many TRBD2 TRBV6-2/TRBV6-3 TGTGCCAGCAGTTCTGCTCGTTTGGTAGCGGGAGGGCCCGGCAATGAGCAGTTCTTC CASSSARLVAGGPGNEQFF
TRBJ1-1 many NA TRBV28 TGTGCCAGCAGCTTGCAGGAGAACACTGAAGCTTTCTTT CASSLQENTEAFF
TRBJ1-5 NA TRBD1 TRBV28 TGTGCCAGCAGGATAGCGGGAGGGGGCTCGAGCAATCAGCCCCAGCATTTT CASRIAGGGSSNQPQHF
TRBJ2-1 few NA TRBV24-1 TGTGCCACCAGTGGGGGGCTCTACAATGAGCAGTTCTTC CATSGGLYNEQFF
TRBJ2-3 NA TRBD2 TRBV19 TGTGCCAGTAGTGCTACTAGCGGATTCACAGATACGCAGTATTTT CASSATSGFTDTQYF
TRBJ1-1 many NA TRBV6-6 TGTGCCAGCAGTTACGAGGGTAGATTGACTGAAGCTTTCTTT CASSYEGRLTEAFF
TRBJ1-2 NA TRBD1 TRBV10-3 TGTGCCATCAGGGACGACAGGGGGGACGGCTATGGCTACACCTTC CAIRDDRGDGYGYTF
TRBJ1-2 NA NA TRBV28 TGTGCCAGCAGTTTAAGGGTGGGGAGCTATGGCTACACCTTC CASSLRVGSYGYTF
TRBJ1-2 NA NA TRBV25-1 TGTGCCAGCAGTGAATCGGCGGGGTCCGGCTACACCTTC CASSESAGSGYTF
TRBJ1-5 NA TRBD1 TRBV4-1 TGCGCCAGCAGCCAATTAGGGACAGCACTCAATCAGCCCCAGCATTTT CASSQLGTALNQPQHF
TRBJ2-7 many TRBD2 TRBV7-8 TGTGCCAGCAGCTTAGCAGAAGCTAGCGGCTCCTACGAGCAGTACTTC CASSLAEASGSYEQYF
TRBJ2-5 few TRBD2 TRBV11-1 TGTGCCAGCAGCTTAGTAACGGGAGGGCTTCAAGAGACCCAGTACTTC CASSLVTGGLQETQYF
TRBJ1-2 NA NA TRBV6-1 TGTGCCAGCAGGGTTGTCCAGGGAAGTAGAGGCTACACCTTC CASRVVQGSRGYTF
TRBJ2-3 many NA TRBV12-3/TRBV12-4 TGTGCCAGCAGTTTAAACGTAGATACGCAGTATTTT CASSLNVDTQYF
TRBJ1-1 many NA TRBV28 TGTGCCAGCAGTCCCCGTATGGCGTTTAGTGGGATGAACACTGAAGCTTTCTTT CASSPRMAFSGMNTEAFF